This TCR beta chain is drawn from a study of blood T cell repertoires in COVID-19. The trim removed 0 bases at V and 4 bases at J, leaving 1 base unmatched. Germline V CDR1 and CDR2: SGHRS, YFSETQ. The CDR3 is 14 amino acids. TCRdb's table, derived via immunoSEQ multiplex PCR, lists solely in-frame clones and lacks some. Of around 28,000 clones in the sample, around 92% are singletons; the top ten hold under 3.5%. This chain connects TRBV5-1 to TRBJ1-3; 7 bases map to TRBD1. The source of this sequence is a human donor in a cohort sampled during active COVID-19. The sample was peripheral blood. CDR3 residues: CASSLGDRGNTIYF. The CDR3 DNA is TGCGCCAGCAGCTTGGGGGACAGAGGAAACACCATATATTTT.